One and the same sample provided the 20 T cell receptor beta chains below, sequenced in a study of vaccination and CD4 T cells after COVID-19. Their antigens are not known. With the Oncomine TCR Beta short-read assay, DNA from cultured CD4+ T cells was sequenced. TCRdb passed the PCR reads through MiXCR, listing each CDR3 protein once. The sample carries about 14,000 distinct CDR3 sequences, around 50% recorded once. Treatment reported: 10-day PBMC culture with coronavirus spike peptide pools or control peptides (ViraFEST assay). The sequenced sample was CD4+ T cells from blood, cultured in vitro. The receptor source for this set is a human donor who had recovered from COVID-19.

The J gene is TRBJ1-1, the V gene TRBV6-2 or TRBV6-3; 10 nucleotides line up with TRBD1. Losses at the gene ends were 6 bases for V and 1 base for J; bases not matched to a gene: 14. The germline CDR1 and CDR2 sequences are MNHEY and SVGEGT. This CDR3 comprises 18 residues. The CDR3 region has the DNA TGTGCCAGCAGGGACAGACAGGGGGCAGGATCCACGAACACTGAAGCTTTCTTT. As protein: CASRDRQGAGSTNTEAFF.

This chain joins TRBV7-9 and TRBJ1-1, with 10 bases lining up with TRBD1. The germline V gene encodes CDR1 SEHNR and CDR2 FQNEAQ (reference sequence). The V and J ends lost 1 base and 8 bases, in that order; junction bases with no gene match: 4. The CDR3 spans 14 residues. CDR3 protein: CASSLVPGQGEAFF. CDR3 nucleotide sequence: TGTGCCAGCAGCTTAGTCCCGGGACAGGGGGAAGCTTTCTTT.

The chain employs TRBV20-1 and TRBJ1-6, with 7 bases that match TRBD1. This CDR3 comprises 19 residues. The germline gives CDR1 DFQATT, CDR2 SNEGSKA (reference sequence). V lost 1 base, J lost 5 bases, and 17 bases stayed unmatched. CDR3 nucleotide sequence: TGCAGTGCTAGAGGCCAAATAGCGACAGGGCTCACCGATAATTCACCCCTCCACTTT. Encoded protein: CSARGQIATGLTDNSPLHF.

The rearrangement uses TRBV6-1 and TRBJ1-2; 7 bases line up with TRBD1. CDR3 size: 13 residues. Germline-derived CDR1 and CDR2 are MNHNS and SASEGT. Germline trimming cut 7 bases from V and 6 bases from J; bases unmatched to any gene: 8. In nucleotides, the CDR3 is TGTGCCAGCAATTTACTACAGGGGAATGGCTACACCTTC. Translation: CASNLLQGNGYTF.

This chain uses TRBV7-8 with TRBJ2-1; the match to TRBD2 covers 8 bases. The CDR3 runs to 15 residues. Losses at the gene ends were 4 bases for V and 6 bases for J; bases not matched to a gene: 8. CDR1 and CDR2 from the germline V gene are SGHVS and FQNEAQ. CDR3 nucleotide sequence: TGTGCCAGCAGCTCTAGCGGGTTCCGACTCAATGAGCAGTTCTTC. Translated, it gives CASSSSGFRLNEQFF.

V and J are TRBV12-3 or TRBV12-4 and TRBJ2-3; the match to TRBD1 covers 8 bases. There are 16 residues in the CDR3. V dropped 5 bases and J dropped 2; count of bases not matched to a gene: 9. CDR3 amino acids: CASSASGGWDTDTQYF. In DNA, the CDR3 is TGTGCCAGCAGTGCGTCAGGGGGCTGGGACACAGATACGCAGTATTTT.

The chain is built from TRBV2 and TRBJ2-7, with TRBD1 matching 9 bases. This CDR3 contains 14 residues. The V gene's germline CDR1 is SNHLY and CDR2 FYNNEI. V trimming: 4 bases; J trimming: 2 bases; junction bases outside the gene matches: 3. In DNA form, the CDR3 reads TGTGCCAGCAGTGGACAGGGGGTGGCCTACGAGCAGTACTTC. Its protein product is CASSGQGVAYEQYF. Full variable domain (missing parts from reference TRBV2 and TRBJ2-7): EPEVTQTPSHQVTQMGQEVILRCVPISNHLYFYWYRQILGQKVEFLVSFYNNEISEKSEIFDDQFSVERPDGSNFTLKIRSTKLEDSAMYFCASSGQGVAYEQYFGPGTRLTVT.

This chain connects TRBV7-9 to TRBJ2-1; D call uncertain. Per the germline V gene, CDR1 is SEHNR and CDR2 is FQNEAQ (reference sequence). The CDR3 is 15 residues long. Trimming pared 4 bases from V and 8 bases from J, leaving 18 bases between. CDR3 DNA sequence: TGTGCCAGCAGCTCCCAAGGTCGGGCAGGCTATGAGCAGTTCTTC. Its translation is CASSSQGRAGYEQFF.

This clonotype turned up a few times. The chain uses TRBV20-1 and TRBJ1-1; unclear D gene. The CDR3 consists of 11 residues. The germline gives CDR1 DFQATT, CDR2 SNEGSKA (reference sequence). Deletions cut 3 bases from V and 5 bases from J, with 7 bases between. CDR3 sequence reads: CSASLVTEAFF. CDR3 DNA: TGCAGTGCTAGCTTGGTGACTGAAGCTTTCTTT.

The chain joins TRBV10-3 to TRBJ1-2, with D unclear. Germline V gene sequence: CDR1 ENHRY, CDR2 SYGVKD. V shed 0 bases and J shed 0 bases, with 8 bases lying between them. The CDR3 runs to 15 residues. Here the CDR3 DNA reads TGTGCCATCAGTGAGTCGTCGGTCGCTAACTATGGCTACACCTTC. As protein: CAISESSVANYGYTF.

V gene TRBV6-2 or TRBV6-3 combines with J gene TRBJ2-7; 8 bases match TRBD1. V shed 3 bases and J 2 bases; nucleotides not matched to a gene: 9. Germline CDR1 MNHEY, CDR2 SVGEGT. The CDR3 runs to 16 residues. CDR3 nucleotides: TGTGCCAGCAGTTATGAAGGGCCGGACAGGGCCTACGAGCAGTACTTC. It yields the protein CASSYEGPDRAYEQYF.

The chain is built from TRBV9 and TRBJ2-5, with D unresolved. In germline, CDR1 is SGDLS, CDR2 YYNGEE. The CDR3 runs to 13 residues. Trimming took off 4 bases at V and 2 bases at J, with 9 bases between the two ends. The CDR3 spells CASSRAIQETQYF. CDR3 nucleotides: TGTGCCAGCAGCCGGGCTATTCAAGAGACCCAGTACTTC. The entire variable domain, with the rest obtained from reference TRBV9 and TRBJ2-5, is as follows: DSGVTQTPKHLITATGQRVTLRCSPRSGDLSVYWYQQSLDQGLQFLIQYYNGEERAKGNILERFSAQQFPDLHSELNLSSLELGDSALYFCASSRAIQETQYFGPGTRLLVL.

V and J are TRBV6-1 and TRBJ2-5; 9 nucleotides line up with TRBD2. V shed 6 bases, J shed 4 bases, and the junction held 3 bases outside the gene matches. Germline V lookup: CDR1 MNHNS, CDR2 SASEGT. The CDR3 has 13 residues. DNA of the CDR3: TGTGCCAGCAGAATAGCGGGAGTAGAGACCCAGTACTTC. Encoded protein: CASRIAGVETQYF.

V is TRBV6-1 and J is TRBJ2-2; 9 positions match TRBD1. There are 16 residues in the CDR3. Germline V lookup: CDR1 MNHNS, CDR2 SASEGT. The ends lost 4 bases at V and 0 bases at J; junction bases unmatched: 3. This CDR3 reads CASSGTGDANTGELFF. CDR3 DNA: TGTGCCAGCAGTGGGACAGGGGACGCGAACACCGGGGAGCTGTTTTTT.

The J gene is TRBJ2-1, the V gene TRBV6-1, with a tentative D call TRBD1 (5 bases). Trimming stripped 4 bases from V and 6 bases from J, with 16 bases between. This CDR3 comprises 15 residues. Germline CDR1 is MNHNS and CDR2 is SASEGT. As DNA, the CDR3 is TGTGCCAGCAGTGTTTCGACAGTGGCAGGCAATGAGCAGTTCTTC. Translated, it gives CASSVSTVAGNEQFF.

The genes are TRBV20-1 and TRBJ2-7; 8 positions agree with TRBD1. Germline V gene lookup returns CDR1 DFQATT and CDR2 SNEGSKA (reference sequence). V gave up 3 bases and J gave up 5 bases; unmatched junction bases: 9. This CDR3 spans 14 amino acids. The CDR3: CSASSDRDSHEQYF. For the CDR3, the DNA is TGCAGTGCTAGTTCGGACAGGGATTCCCACGAGCAGTACTTC.

This clonotype has a handful of counts. The J gene is TRBJ2-5, the V gene TRBV6-1; tentatively, D is TRBD2 (6 bases). Trimming shortened V by 8 bases and J by 0 bases, and 7 bases separated the two germline ends. Germline CDR1 MNHNS, CDR2 SASEGT. This CDR3 spans 12 amino acids. The CDR3 reads CASGGYQETQYF. CDR3 DNA: TGTGCCAGCGGGGGGTACCAAGAGACCCAGTACTTC.

This clonotype was picked up a small number of times. The genes are TRBV23-1 and TRBJ1-6; D perhaps matches TRBD1 (5 bases). TRBV23-1 is given ORF status, its function remaining uncertain. The CDR3 extends over 13 amino acids. V was cut by 4 bases and J by 12 bases, with 13 bases left in between. CDR3 in DNA: TGCGCCAGCAGTCCATCCGGAGGGGAACCCCTCCACTTT. It specifies CASSPSGGEPLHF.

J is TRBJ2-3 and V is TRBV20-1; 7 nucleotides match TRBD1. The CDR3 is made up of 14 amino acids. Germline values: CDR1 DFQATT, CDR2 SNEGSKA (reference sequence). The J segment lost 6 bases and the V segment lost 7 bases, leaving 13 bases of the junction unmatched. In nucleotides, the CDR3 is TGCAGTGGATTAACAGGGGCCTCGGGGGATACGCAGTATTTT. Translated: CSGLTGASGDTQYF.

This sequence joins TRBV21-1 and TRBJ2-7; TRBD2 is taken as the D call from the table, unchecked against the DNA. TRBV21-1 is tagged as a pseudogene. This CDR3 is 15 amino acids long. CDR3 DNA sequence: TGTGCCAGCAGCAAACGGACTTCCCGCGGCTACGAGCAGTACTTC. This sequence encodes CASSKRTSRGYEQYF.